These T cell receptor beta chains were read from a single sample in a study of blood T cell repertoires in COVID-19. Measured with immunoSEQ multiplex PCR; TCRdb has only the in-frame clones, and not every one. Of 180,000 or so clones listed, approximately 78% were seen once; the top ten hold roughly 12%. Sequencing was done on a sample of peripheral blood. The receptors come from a woman over 75 with COVID-19, enrolled during active disease. CDR3s include the opening cysteine and the closing phenylalanine or tryptophan. D genes are given only for firm matches. Clone size is given for some rows only: seen once, a few or many times, or a class if the clone is expanded.

abundance	d_gene	v_gene	j_gene	CDR3aa	CDR3nt
NA	NA	TRBV18	TRBJ1-2	CASSPSVTVGNYGYTF	TGTGCCAGCTCACCAAGTGTAACCGTCGGGAACTATGGCTACACCTTC
NA	TRBD2	TRBV11-2	TRBJ2-1	CASSLLTSDEQFF	TGTGCCAGCAGCTTACTGACTAGCGATGAGCAGTTCTTC
few	TRBD1	TRBV19	TRBJ2-2	CASRGTGGKTGELFF	TGTGCCAGTAGGGGCACAGGGGGAAAGACCGGGGAGCTGTTTTTT
NA	NA	TRBV6-2/TRBV6-3	TRBJ2-7	CASSNTGYEQYF	TGTGCCAGCAGTAACACAGGATACGAGCAGTACTTC
NA	TRBD1	TRBV4-2	TRBJ1-2	CASSQDWTGGFGGYTF	TGTGCCAGCAGCCAAGACTGGACAGGAGGTTTTGGGGGCTACACCTTC
NA	TRBD1	TRBV11-2	TRBJ2-1	CASRQSGGNEQFF	TGTGCCAGCAGGCAATCAGGGGGCAATGAGCAGTTCTTC
NA	NA	TRBV28	TRBJ1-4	CASSSLTVLNEKLFF	TGTGCCAGCAGTTCCCTGACAGTTCTTAATGAAAAACTGTTTTTT
NA	TRBD1	TRBV5-4	TRBJ2-7	CASSFKRQGAYEQYF	TGTGCCAGCAGCTTCAAGAGACAGGGGGCCTACGAGCAGTACTTC
NA	TRBD1	TRBV4-2	TRBJ2-7	CASSQVGDRGLNEQYF	TGTGCCAGCAGCCAGGTCGGGGACAGGGGCTTGAACGAGCAGTACTTC
NA	NA	TRBV12-3/TRBV12-4	TRBJ2-3	CASSLGQGQQYF	TGTGCCAGCAGTTTGGGGCAGGGTCAGCAGTATTTT
once	TRBD2	TRBV7-4	TRBJ2-7	CASSSPPGTSISYEQYF	TGTGCCAGCAGCTCCCCCCCCGGGACTAGCATCTCCTACGAGCAGTACTTC
NA	NA	TRBV30	TRBJ1-2	CAWSPRTGNGYTF	TGTGCCTGGAGTCCCCGTACAGGGAACGGCTACACCTTC
once	NA	TRBV5-1	TRBJ1-1	CASSPLTGSDTEAFF	TGCGCCAGCAGCCCACTGACAGGTTCTGACACTGAAGCTTTCTTT
NA	TRBD1	TRBV5-1	TRBJ2-5	CASSSRTGELMTQYF	TGCGCCAGCAGCAGCCGGACAGGGGAGCTCATGACCCAGTACTTC
NA	TRBD1	TRBV29-1	TRBJ1-2	CSVTTGIYYGYTF	TGCAGCGTTACGACAGGGATCTACTATGGCTACACCTTC
NA	TRBD2	TRBV9	TRBJ2-2	CASSVGGYTGELFF	TGTGCCAGCAGCGTCGGGGGGTACACCGGGGAGCTGTTTTTT
few	TRBD1	TRBV29-1	TRBJ2-5	CSVAITGGRETQYF	TGCAGCGTCGCTATTACAGGGGGCCGGGAGACCCAGTACTTC
once	TRBD2	TRBV13	TRBJ2-2	CASSQTYWEGSALGELFF	TGTGCCAGCAGCCAGACCTATTGGGAGGGATCGGCCCTCGGGGAGCTGTTTTTT
NA	TRBD1	TRBV11-3	TRBJ1-4	CASSLRQGYEKLFF	TGTGCCAGCAGCTTAAGACAGGGGTATGAAAAACTGTTTTTT
NA	NA	TRBV3-1/TRBV3-2	TRBJ1-3	CASSQNRISGNTIYF	TGTGCCAGCAGCCAAAACAGGATATCTGGAAACACCATATATTTT
NA	NA	TRBV28	TRBJ1-1	CASSLDSPTEAFF	TGTGCCAGCAGTTTGGACAGCCCCACTGAAGCTTTCTTT
NA	TRBD2	TRBV4-3	TRBJ2-1	CASSPGLAGGRPYNEQFF	TGCGCCAGCAGCCCGGGACTAGCGGGGGGCCGACCGTACAATGAGCAGTTCTTC
NA	TRBD1	TRBV7-3	TRBJ1-1	CASSLAGGSAFF	TGTGCCAGCAGCTTAGCAGGGGGTTCGGCTTTCTTT
once	TRBD2	TRBV10-3	TRBJ2-1	CAIRVSGGAKEQFF	TGTGCCATCAGAGTTAGCGGGGGGGCTAAGGAGCAGTTCTTC
NA	NA	TRBV11-3	TRBJ1-1	CASSLVYSDIEAFF	TGTGCCAGCAGCTTAGTGTATTCGGACATTGAAGCTTTCTTT
NA	NA	TRBV28	TRBJ2-1	CASTGLFHEQFF	TGTGCCAGCACAGGCCTTTTCCATGAGCAGTTCTTC
NA	NA	TRBV2	TRBJ1-5	CASSRTGGSNQPQHF	TGTGCCAGCAGTCGGACGGGGGGTAGCAATCAGCCCCAGCATTTT
NA	TRBD1	TRBV5-1	TRBJ2-7	CASSFRDSSSGQYF	TGCGCCAGCAGCTTTCGGGACAGCTCCTCAGGGCAGTACTTC
NA	NA	TRBV18	TRBJ2-7	CASSFSQGVHEQYF	TGTGCCAGCTCTTTTTCACAGGGAGTCCACGAGCAGTACTTC
NA	TRBD1	TRBV5-1	TRBJ2-5	CASSEPGQVVETQYF	TGCGCCAGCAGCGAGCCGGGACAGGTAGTAGAGACCCAGTACTTC
NA	TRBD1	TRBV7-8	TRBJ2-1	CASSFGDSPFF	TGTGCCAGCAGCTTTGGGGACAGCCCGTTCTTC
once	NA	TRBV18	TRBJ2-2	CASSPSSLPGELFF	TGTGCCAGCTCACCAAGTAGCCTTCCCGGGGAGCTGTTTTTT
NA	TRBD1	TRBV28	TRBJ2-7	CASRGPGQGAYEQYF	TGTGCCAGCAGGGGACCGGGACAGGGGGCCTACGAGCAGTACTTC
NA	TRBD2	TRBV7-8	TRBJ2-2	CASSLRLAGDGELFF	TGTGCCAGCAGCTTAAGACTAGCGGGCGACGGGGAGCTGTTTTTT
once	TRBD1	TRBV18	TRBJ1-1	CASSPAGTGLGTEAFF	TGTGCCAGCTCACCAGCCGGGACAGGGCTGGGTACTGAAGCTTTCTTT
once	NA	TRBV27	TRBJ2-1	CASSRGGSSYNEQFF	TGTGCCAGCAGTAGGGGGGGGAGCTCCTACAATGAGCAGTTCTTC
many	TRBD1	TRBV30	TRBJ2-7	CAWGTGVTYEQYF	TGTGCCTGGGGGACAGGGGTCACCTACGAGCAGTACTTC
NA	NA	TRBV2	TRBJ1-5	CASSWTSNQPQHF	TGTGCCAGCAGTTGGACAAGCAATCAGCCCCAGCATTTT
NA	TRBD2	TRBV6-2/TRBV6-3	TRBJ2-1	CASSYRVLAGEQFF	TGTGCCAGCAGTTACCGGGTTCTAGCGGGAGAGCAGTTCTTC
NA	NA	TRBV2	TRBJ1-5	CASSEIVGVPNQPQHF	TGTGCCAGCAGTGAAATCGTCGGAGTCCCCAATCAGCCCCAGCATTTT
NA	NA	TRBV10-3	TRBJ2-4	CAISELSGEANIQYF	TGTGCCATCAGTGAGCTATCGGGAGAGGCAAACATTCAGTACTTC
NA	NA	TRBV5-1	TRBJ2-3	CASTIERASTDTQYF	TGCGCCAGCACCATTGAGCGGGCCAGCACAGATACGCAGTATTTT
NA	NA	TRBV29-1	TRBJ2-3	CSVEWASTDTQYF	TGCAGCGTTGAATGGGCTAGCACAGATACGCAGTATTTT
NA	NA	TRBV10-3	TRBJ1-5	CAISERRGDQPQHF	TGTGCCATCAGTGAGCGGCGGGGAGATCAGCCCCAGCATTTT
NA	NA	TRBV19	TRBJ1-1	CASSIRGWNTEAFF	TGTGCCAGTAGTATAAGAGGTTGGAACACTGAAGCTTTCTTT
NA	NA	TRBV5-4	TRBJ1-2	CASSLSQVYGYTF	TGTGCCAGCAGCTTGTCACAGGTCTATGGCTACACCTTC